Listed here are 23 T cell receptor beta chains from one sample, sequenced in a study of T cells after yellow fever vaccination. TCRdb fed the 5' RACE reads into MiXCR, producing one record per CDR3 protein. Among approximately 510,000 distinct CDR3 sequences listed, roughly a fifth were seen once. This material consisted of PBMCs, taken less than 25 days after the first yellow fever vaccination. These receptors were collected from a man between 18 and 35 years old who received the YFV17D yellow fever vaccine.

The V gene is TRBV20-1, the J gene TRBJ2-5; 9 bases align to TRBD1. Germline V gene lookup returns CDR1 DFQATT and CDR2 SNEGSKA (reference sequence). The CDR3 has 16 amino acids. V was pared by 5 bases and J by 4 bases, with 14 bases of the junction left unmatched. CDR3 nucleotides: TGCAGTGCTGTAACCCCGGGACAGGGATCCGGAGAGACCCAGTACTTC. Residues: CSAVTPGQGSGETQYF.

CDR3 amino acids: CAFSLLARTAINTGELFF. The CDR3, as DNA: TGTGCCTTCAGTTTGCTCGCTCGGACAGCTATCAACACCGGGGAGCTGTTTTTT. This chain uses TRBV7-4 with TRBJ2-2; TRBD1 is a possible D gene (6 bases). This CDR3 is 18 amino acids long. The ends were cut back, 11 bases at V and 2 bases at J, with 27 bases in the middle. Germline V CDR1 and CDR2: SGHVT, SQSDAQ.

This clonotype was counted between two and nine times. This chain links TRBV27 with TRBJ2-4; D possibly matches TRBD1 or TRBD2 (5 bases each). There are 16 residues in the CDR3. Trimming left V 4 bases short and J 3 bases short, with 16 bases between. Per germline, CDR1 MNHEY and CDR2 SMNVEV (reference sequence). CDR3 bases: TGTGCCAGCAGTTCATATGGGGGAGATGACAAAAACATTCAGTACTTC. This codes for CASSSYGGDDKNIQYF.

The CDR3 nucleotides read TGTGCCAGCAGCCCACGGGGCCACGAGCAGTACTTC. It specifies CASSPRGHEQYF. The chain is built from TRBV27 and TRBJ2-7; either TRBD1 or TRBD2 may supply D (5 bases each). V was pared by 6 bases and J by 5 bases, with 11 bases between. In germline, CDR1 is MNHEY, CDR2 SMNVEV (reference sequence). The length of the CDR3 is 12 residues.

The chain carries TRBV12-3 or TRBV12-4 and TRBJ1-1; D remains unclear. V lost 6 bases, J lost 3 bases, and 11 bases lay in between. The CDR3 has 13 amino acids. The CDR3 spells CASRSSWDTEAFF. The CDR3 nucleotides are TGTGCCAGCAGGTCTAGTTGGGACACTGAAGCTTTCTTT.

This clonotype appeared many times. This chain connects TRBV30 to TRBJ1-1, with D unclear. Per the germline V gene, CDR1 is GTSNPN and CDR2 is SVGIG (reference sequence). V shed 5 bases and J shed 5 bases, with 9 bases lying between them. CDR3 length: 11 residues. This CDR3 is CAWGSETEAFF. CDR3 nucleotides: TGTGCCTGGGGGTCGGAGACTGAAGCTTTCTTT.

The chain has TRBV9 and TRBJ2-7, with D perhaps TRBD1 (5 bases). The CDR3 contains 14 residues. Trimming took off 0 bases at V and 3 bases at J, with 10 bases between the two ends. Germline CDR1 SGDLS, CDR2 YYNGEE. In DNA, the CDR3 is TGTGCCAGCAGCGTAGGCCGAGACAGCTACGAGCAGTACTTC. It is translated as CASSVGRDSYEQYF.

CDR3 sequence: CASSSSSGNEQFF. In nucleotides, the CDR3 is TGTGCCAGCAGCTCTTCTTCCGGCAATGAGCAGTTCTTC. The J gene is TRBJ2-1, the V gene TRBV7-2, with D unresolved. Looked up from germline, CDR1 is SGHTA and CDR2 is FQGNSA. The CDR3 covers 13 residues. Trimming cost V 4 bases and J 6 bases, with 10 bases left between them.

In its sample, this clonotype was seen a few times. The chain carries TRBV14 and TRBJ2-1; TRBD2 aligns across 11 bases. The CDR3 totals 15 residues. With 1 base clipped from V and 8 bases from J, the junction kept 4 bases outside the gene matches. The germline V gene has CDR1 SGHDN and CDR2 FVKESK. The CDR3 reads CASSQVSGGADEQFF. CDR3 nucleotide sequence: TGTGCCAGCAGCCAAGTTAGCGGGGGGGCAGATGAGCAGTTCTTC.

This clonotype was seen many times. The chain uses TRBV4-1 and TRBJ1-4; D is undetermined. Deletions cut 7 bases from V and 0 bases from J, with 9 bases between. CDR3 size: 14 residues. The germline V gene has CDR1 MGHRA and CDR2 YSYEKL. CDR3 protein: CASNGVATNEKLFF. DNA of the CDR3: TGCGCCAGCAACGGAGTTGCAACTAATGAAAAACTGTTTTTT.

This clonotype was counted only a few times. The J gene is TRBJ2-2, the V gene TRBV5-1; perhaps TRBD1 as D (6 bases). Germline CDR1 and CDR2: SGHRS and YFSETQ. The CDR3 is 16 amino acids. Trimming pared 2 bases from V and 0 bases from J, leaving 11 bases between. DNA of the CDR3: TGCGCCAGCAGCTTATCCACAGGGTCGAACACCGGGGAGCTGTTTTTT. Its translation: CASSLSTGSNTGELFF.

The chain employs TRBV9 and TRBJ1-3; perhaps TRBD1 as D (6 bases). Germline CDR1 and CDR2: SGDLS and YYNGEE. V was trimmed by 4 bases and J by 4 bases, leaving 15 bases between them. This CDR3 is 15 amino acids long. CDR3 residues: CASSPGGGLGNTIYF. CDR3 in DNA: TGTGCCAGCAGCCCCGGCGGGGGGCTCGGAAACACCATATATTTT.

This CDR3 is CASSQDRGRNEKLFF. For the CDR3, the DNA is TGCGCCAGCAGCCAAGATAGGGGGAGGAATGAAAAACTGTTTTTT. The chain has TRBV4-3 and TRBJ1-4; weak D call: TRBD1 (6 bases). Trimming removed 0 bases at V and 5 bases at J, with 10 bases between. In germline, CDR1 is LGHNA, CDR2 YSLEER. This CDR3 comprises 15 residues.

This clonotype was detected a few times. The chain is built from TRBV5-1 and TRBJ1-2; weak D call: TRBD1 (5 bases). In germline, CDR1 is SGHRS, CDR2 YFSETQ. V was trimmed by 1 base and J by 2 bases, leaving 12 bases between them. The CDR3 is 15 amino acids. CDR3 protein: CASSLRGADNYGYTF. Written as DNA, the CDR3 is TGCGCCAGCAGCTTGAGAGGGGCGGACAACTATGGCTACACCTTC.

This clonotype was observed a handful of times. The genes are TRBV5-1 and TRBJ2-3; 12 nucleotides agree with TRBD2. CDR1 is SGHRS, CDR2 YFSETQ, per germline. The CDR3 runs 20 residues. V shed 4 bases, J shed 0 bases, and the junction held 15 bases outside the gene matches. Written as DNA, the CDR3 is TGCGCCAGCAGCCGTTCCGGGACTAGCGGGTTCAAGACTAGCACAGATACGCAGTATTTT. Its translation: CASSRSGTSGFKTSTDTQYF.

The rearrangement uses TRBV6-2 or TRBV6-3 and TRBJ2-5, with D possibly called TRBD1 or TRBD2 (5 bases each). Between the trimmed V and J ends, which lost 6 bases and 5 bases, there was a span of 13 bases. Germline-derived CDR1 and CDR2 are MNHEY and SVGEGT. The CDR3 contains 13 residues. CDR3 sequence (DNA): TGTGCCAGCAGCCCGGGGCAGCTGGAGACCCAGTACTTC. Translating gives CASSPGQLETQYF.

This clonotype was seen more than once but under ten times. The J gene is TRBJ2-1, the V gene TRBV19, with 10 bases aligning to TRBD2. The V gene end was trimmed by 7 bases and the J gene end by 3 bases; junction bases not matched to a gene: 3. Germline V gene sequence: CDR1 LNHDA, CDR2 SQIVND (reference sequence). The CDR3 loop spans 14 amino acids. The CDR3 sequence: CASTLAGVYNEQFF. The CDR3 nucleotides read TGTGCCAGTACCCTAGCGGGGGTCTACAATGAGCAGTTCTTC. The full variable domain, completed using reference TRBV19 and TRBJ2-1, is DGGITQSPKYLFRKEGQNVTLSCEQNLNHDAMYWYRQDPGQGLRLIYYSQIVNDFQKGDIAEGYSVSREKKESFPLTVTSAQKNPTAFYLCASTLAGVYNEQFFGPGTRLTVL.

This clonotype showed up just a few times. The J gene is TRBJ2-5, the V gene TRBV7-9; 12 bases align to TRBD2. Trimming removed 3 bases from V and 2 bases from J; junction bases left unmatched: 4. This CDR3 region has 16 residues. Germline CDR1 and CDR2: SEHNR and FQNEAQ (reference sequence). CDR3 coding DNA: TGTGCCAGCAGCTTGATAGGACTAGCGGGACAAGAGACCCAGTACTTC. Its protein is CASSLIGLAGQETQYF.

This clonotype appeared many times. The V call is TRBV6-2 or TRBV6-3, the J call TRBJ2-1; D is possibly TRBD1 or TRBD2 (7 bases each). The CDR3 is 16 residues long. Trimming took 6 bases from V and 6 from J, leaving 21 bases between them. From germline, CDR1 is MNHEY and CDR2 SVGEGT. CDR3 loop: CASSRPRGGRSNEQFF. In DNA form, the CDR3 reads TGTGCCAGCAGCCGACCCAGGGGGGGACGTTCCAATGAGCAGTTCTTC.

This clonotype has a handful of counts. The chain combines TRBV6-2 or TRBV6-3 with TRBJ2-5, with D tentatively TRBD1 (6 bases). Trimming removed 0 bases at V and 4 bases at J, with 9 bases between. The CDR3 covers 14 residues. Germline CDR1 is MNHEY and CDR2 is SVGEGT. The CDR3 reads CASSYSWGRETQYF. CDR3 sequence (DNA): TGTGCCAGCAGTTACTCCTGGGGGCGAGAGACCCAGTACTTC.

Of note for this clonotype: Just one base apart from a much larger clone, this may be a read error. This chain joins TRBV6-1 and TRBJ1-1, with D possibly being TRBD1 (6 bases). Germline values: CDR1 MNHNS, CDR2 SASEGT. V was cut by 5 bases and J by 1 base, with 14 bases left in between. This CDR3 comprises 15 residues. The CDR3 coding sequence is TGTGCCAGCAGTCCCCACAGGGCCTCGAACACTGAAGCTTTCTTT. Encoded protein: CASSPHRASNTEAFF.

The rearrangement joins TRBV20-1 to TRBJ2-1, with 9 bases fitting TRBD1. Germline CDR1 reads DFQATT; CDR2 reads SNEGSKA (reference sequence). The length of the CDR3 is 14 residues. V shed 6 bases and J 7 bases; nucleotides not matched to a gene: 10. CDR3 sequence (DNA): TGCAGTGCGAGCGGGACAGGGAGGTTGAATGAGCAGTTCTTC. Translation: CSASGTGRLNEQFF.

In its sample, this clonotype was seen a few times. CDR3 sequence reads: CASSLAGGVEQFF. CDR3 coding DNA: TGTGCCAGCAGCTTAGCGGGGGGAGTTGAGCAGTTCTTC. The V gene is TRBV7-2, the J gene TRBJ2-1; possibly TRBD2 for D (6 bases). V lost 0 bases, J lost 9 bases, and 9 bases lay in between. The CDR3 runs to 13 residues. Germline V lookup: CDR1 SGHTA, CDR2 FQGNSA.